Below are 2 T cell receptor beta chains sequenced from a single sample in a study of control samples from healthy donors and cancer patients. The repertoire was sequenced with immunoSEQ multiplex PCR; TCRdb's copy has only in-frame clones and lacks some. The sample includes 150,000 to 180,000 clones, 90% to 95% of them seen just once. Sequenced material: blood. The receptors originated from a man aged 35-49 years in good health.

The chain links TRBV5-4 to TRBJ2-1; 9 bases fit TRBD2. Germline V CDR1 and CDR2: SGHNT, YYREEE (reference sequence). The CDR3 has 14 amino acids. J was trimmed by 8 bases and V by 4 bases; bases with no gene match: 7. CDR3 nucleotide sequence: TGTGCCAGCAGCCCCGGGACTAGCATCGATGAGCAGTTCTTC. Its translation: CASSPGTSIDEQFF. The whole variable domain, filled in from reference TRBV5-4 and TRBJ2-1, reads ETGVTQSPTHLIKTRGQQVTLRCSSQSGHNTVSWYQQALGQGPQFIFQYYREEENGRGNFPPRFSGLQFPNYSSELNVNALELDDSALYLCASSPGTSIDEQFFGPGTRLTVL.

The chain employs TRBV5-5 and TRBJ1-2; TRBD1 matches at 8 bases. Unmatched junction bases numbered 4, after V lost 0 bases and J lost 3 bases. The CDR3 loop spans 15 amino acids. CDR1 is SGHKS, CDR2 YYEKEE, per germline (reference sequence). Here the CDR3 reads CASSLDATGDYGYTF. The CDR3 nucleotides read TGTGCCAGCAGCTTGGACGCGACAGGGGACTATGGCTACACCTTC.